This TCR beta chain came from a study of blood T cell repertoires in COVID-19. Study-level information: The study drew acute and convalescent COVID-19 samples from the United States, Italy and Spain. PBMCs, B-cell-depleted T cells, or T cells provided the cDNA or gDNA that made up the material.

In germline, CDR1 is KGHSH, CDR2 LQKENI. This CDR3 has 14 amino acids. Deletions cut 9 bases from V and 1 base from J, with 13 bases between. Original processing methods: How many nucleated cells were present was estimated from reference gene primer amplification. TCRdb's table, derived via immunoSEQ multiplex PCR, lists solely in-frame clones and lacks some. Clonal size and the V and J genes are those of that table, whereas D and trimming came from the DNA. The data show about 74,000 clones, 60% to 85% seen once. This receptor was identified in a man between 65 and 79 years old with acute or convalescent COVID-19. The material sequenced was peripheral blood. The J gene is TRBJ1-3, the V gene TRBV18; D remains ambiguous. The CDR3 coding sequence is TGTGCCAGTCAACTCGGGAATTCTGGAAACACCATATATTTT. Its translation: CASQLGNSGNTIYF.